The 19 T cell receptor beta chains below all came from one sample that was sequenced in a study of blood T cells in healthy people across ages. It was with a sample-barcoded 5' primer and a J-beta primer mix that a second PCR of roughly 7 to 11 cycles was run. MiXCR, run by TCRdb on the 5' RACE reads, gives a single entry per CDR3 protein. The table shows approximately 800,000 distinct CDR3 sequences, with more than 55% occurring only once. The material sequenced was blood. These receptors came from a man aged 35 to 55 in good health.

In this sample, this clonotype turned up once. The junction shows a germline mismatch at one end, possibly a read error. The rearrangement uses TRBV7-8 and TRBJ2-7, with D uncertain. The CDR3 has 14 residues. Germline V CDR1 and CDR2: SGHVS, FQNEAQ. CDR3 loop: CANSLQPAAYEQYF. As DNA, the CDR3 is TGTGCCAACAGCTTACAACCCGCCGCCTACGAGCAGTACTTC.

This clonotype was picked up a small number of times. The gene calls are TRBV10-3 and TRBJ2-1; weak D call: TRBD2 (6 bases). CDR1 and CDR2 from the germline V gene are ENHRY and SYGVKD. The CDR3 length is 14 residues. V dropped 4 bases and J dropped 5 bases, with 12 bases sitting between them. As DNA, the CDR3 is TGTGCCATCAGTGGGGGGGATTTCGACAATGAGCAGTTCTTC. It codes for CAISGGDFDNEQFF.

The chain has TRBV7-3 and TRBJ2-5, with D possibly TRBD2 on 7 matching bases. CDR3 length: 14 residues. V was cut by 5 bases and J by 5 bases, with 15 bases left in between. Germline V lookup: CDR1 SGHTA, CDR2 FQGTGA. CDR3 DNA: TGTGCCAGCAGCCCCCCCGGGGGGCTGGAGACCCAGTACTTC. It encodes CASSPPGGLETQYF.

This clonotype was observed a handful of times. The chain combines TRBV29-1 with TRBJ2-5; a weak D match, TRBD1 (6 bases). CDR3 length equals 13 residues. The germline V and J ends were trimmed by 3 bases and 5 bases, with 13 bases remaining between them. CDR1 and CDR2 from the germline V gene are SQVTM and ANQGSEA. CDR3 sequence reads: CSVEGSQGETQYF. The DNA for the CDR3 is TGCAGCGTTGAGGGTTCTCAGGGGGAGACCCAGTACTTC.

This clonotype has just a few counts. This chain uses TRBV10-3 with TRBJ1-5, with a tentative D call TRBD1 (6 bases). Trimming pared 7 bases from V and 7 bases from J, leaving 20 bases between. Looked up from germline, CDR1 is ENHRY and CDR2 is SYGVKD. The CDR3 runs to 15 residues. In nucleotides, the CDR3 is TGTGCCATCACCCCTGGAACAGGGATTGGGCAGCCCCAGCATTTT. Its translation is CAITPGTGIGQPQHF.

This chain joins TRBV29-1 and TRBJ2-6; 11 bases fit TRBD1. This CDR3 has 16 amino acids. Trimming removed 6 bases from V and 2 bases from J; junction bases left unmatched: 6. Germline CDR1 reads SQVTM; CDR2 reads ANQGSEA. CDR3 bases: TGCAGCGTGGGGGGACAGGGGGTTACTGGGGCCAACGTCCTGACTTTC. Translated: CSVGGQGVTGANVLTF. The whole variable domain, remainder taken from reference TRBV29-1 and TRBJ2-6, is SAVISQKPSRDICQRGTSLTIQCQVDSQVTMMFWYRQQPGQSLTLIATANQGSEATYESGFVIDKFPISRPNLTFSTLTVSNMSPEDSSIYLCSVGGQGVTGANVLTFGAGSRLTVL.

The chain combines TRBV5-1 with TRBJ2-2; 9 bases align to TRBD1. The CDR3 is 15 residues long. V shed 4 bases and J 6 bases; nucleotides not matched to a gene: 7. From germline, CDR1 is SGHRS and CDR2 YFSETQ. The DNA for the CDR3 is TGCGCCAGCAGCATGGACAGGGGCAGTTCCGGGGAGCTGTTTTTT. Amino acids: CASSMDRGSSGELFF.

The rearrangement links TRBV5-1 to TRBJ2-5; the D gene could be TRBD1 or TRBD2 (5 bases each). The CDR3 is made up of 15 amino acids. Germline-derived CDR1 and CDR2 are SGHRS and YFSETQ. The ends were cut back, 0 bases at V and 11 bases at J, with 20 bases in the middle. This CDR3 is CASSLAGRTFNEQYF. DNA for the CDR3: TGCGCCAGCAGCTTGGCGGGACGGACCTTCAATGAGCAGTACTTC.

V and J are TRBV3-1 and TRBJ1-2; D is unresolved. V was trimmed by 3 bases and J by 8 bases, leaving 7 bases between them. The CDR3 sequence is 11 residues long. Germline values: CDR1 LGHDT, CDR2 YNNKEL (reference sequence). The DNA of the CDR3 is TGTGCCAGCAGCCAGGGGTTCGGCTACACCTTC. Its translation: CASSQGFGYTF.

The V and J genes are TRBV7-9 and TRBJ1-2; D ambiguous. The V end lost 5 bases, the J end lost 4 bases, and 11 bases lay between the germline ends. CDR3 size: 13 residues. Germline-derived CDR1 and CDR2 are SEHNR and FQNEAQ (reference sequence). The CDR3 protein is CASSPDEVYGYTF. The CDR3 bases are TGTGCCAGCAGCCCGGACGAAGTCTATGGCTACACCTTC.

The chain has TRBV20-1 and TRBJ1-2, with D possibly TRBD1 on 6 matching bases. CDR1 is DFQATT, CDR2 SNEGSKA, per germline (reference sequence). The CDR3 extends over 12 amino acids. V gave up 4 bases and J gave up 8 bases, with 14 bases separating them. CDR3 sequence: CSATGYRVGYTF. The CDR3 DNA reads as TGCAGTGCTACGGGTTACAGGGTAGGCTACACCTTC.

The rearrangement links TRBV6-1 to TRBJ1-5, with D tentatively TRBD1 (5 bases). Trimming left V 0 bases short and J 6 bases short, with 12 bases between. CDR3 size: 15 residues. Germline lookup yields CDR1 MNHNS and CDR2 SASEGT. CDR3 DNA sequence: TGTGCCAGCAGTGAAGCTGGAGGGGTTGGTCAGCCCCAGCATTTT. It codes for CASSEAGGVGQPQHF.

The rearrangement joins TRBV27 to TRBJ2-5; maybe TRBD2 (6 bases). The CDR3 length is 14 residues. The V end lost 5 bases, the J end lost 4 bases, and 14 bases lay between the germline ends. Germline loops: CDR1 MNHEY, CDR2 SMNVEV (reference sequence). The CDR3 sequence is CASSRDWRVETQYF. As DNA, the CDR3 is TGTGCCAGCAGTAGGGACTGGAGAGTAGAGACCCAGTACTTC.

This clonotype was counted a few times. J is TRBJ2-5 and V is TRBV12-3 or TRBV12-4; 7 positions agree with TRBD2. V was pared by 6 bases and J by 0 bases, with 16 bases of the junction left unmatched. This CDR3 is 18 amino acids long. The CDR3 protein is CASSPGGGGVGYQETQYF. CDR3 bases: TGTGCCAGCAGCCCGGGGGGTGGCGGGGTTGGATACCAAGAGACCCAGTACTTC.

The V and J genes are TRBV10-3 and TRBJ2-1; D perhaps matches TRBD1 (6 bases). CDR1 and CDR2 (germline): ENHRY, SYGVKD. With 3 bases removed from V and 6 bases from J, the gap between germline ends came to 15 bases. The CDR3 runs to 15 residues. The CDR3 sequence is CAISDTTGEGNEQFF. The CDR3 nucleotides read TGTGCCATCAGTGATACGACAGGCGAAGGCAATGAGCAGTTCTTC.

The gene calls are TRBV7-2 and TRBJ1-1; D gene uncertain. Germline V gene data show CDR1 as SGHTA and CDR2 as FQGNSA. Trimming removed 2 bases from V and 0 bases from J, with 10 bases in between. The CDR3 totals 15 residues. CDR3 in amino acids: CASSLQNTMNTEAFF. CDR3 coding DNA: TGTGCCAGCAGCTTACAAAACACCATGAACACTGAAGCTTTCTTT.

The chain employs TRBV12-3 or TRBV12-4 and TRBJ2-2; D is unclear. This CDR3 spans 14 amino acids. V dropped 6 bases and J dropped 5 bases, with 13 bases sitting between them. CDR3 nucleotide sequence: TGTGCCAGCAGCCGTTCCGGTTGGACCGGGGAGCTGTTTTTT. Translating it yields CASSRSGWTGELFF.

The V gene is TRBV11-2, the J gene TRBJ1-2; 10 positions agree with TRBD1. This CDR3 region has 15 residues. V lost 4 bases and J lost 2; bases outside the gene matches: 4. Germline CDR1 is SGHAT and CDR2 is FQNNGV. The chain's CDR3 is CASSSPDRGNYGYTF. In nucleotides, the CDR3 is TGTGCCAGCAGCTCCCCGGACAGGGGGAACTATGGCTACACCTTC.

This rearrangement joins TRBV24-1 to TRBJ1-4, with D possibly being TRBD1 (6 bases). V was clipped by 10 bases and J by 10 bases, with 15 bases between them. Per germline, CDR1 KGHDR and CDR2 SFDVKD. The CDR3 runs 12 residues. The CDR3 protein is CATATGDGKLFF. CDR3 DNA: TGTGCCACAGCGACAGGAGATGGAAAACTGTTTTTT.